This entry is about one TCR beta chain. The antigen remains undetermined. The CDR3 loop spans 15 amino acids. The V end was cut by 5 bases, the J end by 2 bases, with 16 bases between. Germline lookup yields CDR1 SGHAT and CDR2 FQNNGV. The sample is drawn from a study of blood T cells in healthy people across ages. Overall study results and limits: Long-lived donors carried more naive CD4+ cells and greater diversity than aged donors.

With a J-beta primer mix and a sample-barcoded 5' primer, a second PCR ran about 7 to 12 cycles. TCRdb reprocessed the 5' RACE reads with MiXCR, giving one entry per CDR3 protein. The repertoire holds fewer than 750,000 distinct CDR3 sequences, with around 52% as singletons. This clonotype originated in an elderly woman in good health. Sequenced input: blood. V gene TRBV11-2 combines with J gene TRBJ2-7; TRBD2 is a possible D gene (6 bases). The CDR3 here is CASSLLEGSAYEQYF. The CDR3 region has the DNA TGTGCCAGCAGCCTCCTGGAGGGTAGCGCCTACGAGCAGTACTTC.